The rows below give T cell receptor beta chains drawn from one sample of a study of T cells after yellow fever vaccination. One entry per CDR3 protein, called by TCRdb with MiXCR from the 5' RACE reads. The sample yields about 630,000 distinct CDR3 sequences, 9% to 15% seen once. The material sequenced was PBMCs, taken on the day of the yellow fever booster vaccination. The receptors come from a man aged 30 to 45 who received the YFV17D yellow fever vaccine. Both conserved end residues are trimmed from each CDR3. Not all rows give a size; the values are once, few, many and, for expanded clones, a class.

abundance,v_gene,len,j_gene,CDR3aa
-,TRBV24-1,10,TRBJ1-1,ATSAPRTAVF
many,TRBV6-6,11,TRBJ2-3,ASSGLGTDTQY
-,TRBV10-3,10,TRBJ2-7,ALRDQSYEQY
-,TRBV12-3/TRBV12-4,16,TRBJ2-3,ASSKGTGAPRGTDTQY
few,TRBV10-1,12,TRBJ2-3,ASSEWLAGAGQY
-,TRBV7-9,11,TRBJ2-7,ASTWTGSYEQY
few,TRBV7-6,15,TRBJ2-1,ASSLKTGTGSYNEQF
-,TRBV30,10,TRBJ2-4,AWNRDKNIQY
few,TRBV6-2/TRBV6-3,16,TRBJ1-1,ASSYQAGTGGLATEAF
-,TRBV10-3,12,TRBJ2-1,AISESGGRNEQF
few,TRBV20-1,13,TRBJ2-7,SARGSRFAPYEQY
-,TRBV7-9,9,TRBJ1-1,ASTRTAEAF
-,TRBV7-7,17,TRBJ2-3,ASSLVPAGQGPRIDTQY
-,TRBV21-1,13,TRBJ1-1,ASSLRQYMNTEAF
-,TRBV12-3/TRBV12-4,13,TRBJ1-2,ASTGPEVANYGYI
few,TRBV4-3,11,TRBJ2-5,ASSPGGGETQY
-,TRBV28,12,TRBJ1-2,AALRRATNYGYT
many,TRBV7-9,12,TRBJ2-5,ASSKRESGETQY
-,TRBV10-3,11,TRBJ2-7,AIRDRDSYEQY
-,TRBV7-2,13,TRBJ2-1,ASSRVGSSYNEQF
-,TRBV18,14,TRBJ2-3,ASSPLTRGSTDTQY
-,TRBV4-3,12,TRBJ2-7,ASSLGWRDYEQY
few,TRBV7-6,13,TRBJ2-2,ASSFEAGGTGELF
-,TRBV5-1,18,TRBJ2-2,ASSLSDGTGDPSNTGELF
-,TRBV9,14,TRBJ2-3,ASSVIAGGSTDTQY
many,TRBV7-9,16,TRBJ1-2,ASSLSGQGAILNYGYT
-,TRBV5-5,13,TRBJ2-1,ASRKLAGGFDEQF
-,TRBV7-9,11,TRBJ2-1,ASSLQQGYEQF
-,TRBV7-6,15,TRBJ2-1,ASSLGRGLKSYNEQF